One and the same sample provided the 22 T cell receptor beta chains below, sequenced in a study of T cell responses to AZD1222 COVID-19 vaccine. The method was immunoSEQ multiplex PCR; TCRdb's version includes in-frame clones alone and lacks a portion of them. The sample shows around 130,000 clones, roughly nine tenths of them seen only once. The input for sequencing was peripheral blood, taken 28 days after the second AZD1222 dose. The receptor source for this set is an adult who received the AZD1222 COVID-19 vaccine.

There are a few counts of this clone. The DNA for the CDR3 is TGTGCCAGCAGCAAGGACAGGGGGTCCTCCTACGAGCAGTACTTC. Its protein product is CASSKDRGSSYEQYF. The V call is TRBV14, the J call TRBJ2-7; 10 bases are shared with TRBD1. From germline, CDR1 is SGHDN and CDR2 FVKESK. Germline trimming cut 5 bases from V and 0 bases from J; bases unmatched to any gene: 4. The CDR3 is 15 residues long.

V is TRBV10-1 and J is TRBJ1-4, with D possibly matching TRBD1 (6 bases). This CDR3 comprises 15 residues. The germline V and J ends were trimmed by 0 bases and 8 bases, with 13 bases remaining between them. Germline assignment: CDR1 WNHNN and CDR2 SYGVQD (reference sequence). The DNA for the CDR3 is TGCGCCAGCAGTGAGTCCGGGACATTTCCCGAAAAACTGTTTTTT. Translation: CASSESGTFPEKLFF.

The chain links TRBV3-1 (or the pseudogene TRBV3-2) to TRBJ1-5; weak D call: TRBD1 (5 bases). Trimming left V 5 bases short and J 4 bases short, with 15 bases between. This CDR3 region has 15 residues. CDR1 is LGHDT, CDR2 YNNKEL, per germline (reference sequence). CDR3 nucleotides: TGTGCCAGCAGCTCAGGCCAGGGTCGAAATCAGCCCCAGCATTTT. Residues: CASSSGQGRNQPQHF.

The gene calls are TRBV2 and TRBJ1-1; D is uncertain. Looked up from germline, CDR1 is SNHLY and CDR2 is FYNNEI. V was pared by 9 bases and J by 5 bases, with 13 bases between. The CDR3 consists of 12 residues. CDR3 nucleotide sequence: TGTGCCAGTCTGAGTCATGGTACTGAAGCTTTCTTT. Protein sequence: CASLSHGTEAFF.

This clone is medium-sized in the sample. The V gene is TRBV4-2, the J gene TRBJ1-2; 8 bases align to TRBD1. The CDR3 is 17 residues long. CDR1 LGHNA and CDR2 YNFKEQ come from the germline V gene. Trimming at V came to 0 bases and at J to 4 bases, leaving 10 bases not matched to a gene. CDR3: CASSQDPQGELSYGYTF. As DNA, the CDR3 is TGTGCCAGCAGCCAAGATCCACAGGGGGAACTTAGCTATGGCTACACCTTC.

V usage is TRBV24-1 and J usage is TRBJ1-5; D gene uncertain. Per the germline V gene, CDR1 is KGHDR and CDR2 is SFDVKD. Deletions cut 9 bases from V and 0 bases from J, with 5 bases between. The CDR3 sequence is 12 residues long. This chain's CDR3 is CATVISNQPQHF. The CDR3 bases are TGTGCCACCGTTATTAGCAATCAGCCCCAGCATTTT.

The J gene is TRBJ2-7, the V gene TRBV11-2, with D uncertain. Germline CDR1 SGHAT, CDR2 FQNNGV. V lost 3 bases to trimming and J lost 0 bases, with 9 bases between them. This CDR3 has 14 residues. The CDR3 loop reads CASSFVAASYEQYF. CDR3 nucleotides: TGTGCCAGCAGCTTTGTGGCGGCCTCCTACGAGCAGTACTTC.

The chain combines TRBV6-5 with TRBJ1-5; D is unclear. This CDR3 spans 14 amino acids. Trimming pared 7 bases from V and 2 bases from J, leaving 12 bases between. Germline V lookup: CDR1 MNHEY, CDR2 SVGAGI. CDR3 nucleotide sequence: TGTGCCAGCACCCCTATGGACGGCAATCAGCCCCAGCATTTT. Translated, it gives CASTPMDGNQPQHF.

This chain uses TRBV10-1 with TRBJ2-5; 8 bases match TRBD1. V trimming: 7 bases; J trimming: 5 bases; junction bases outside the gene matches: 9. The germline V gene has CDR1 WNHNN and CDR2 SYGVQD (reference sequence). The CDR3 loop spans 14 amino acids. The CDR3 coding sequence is TGCGCCAGCACCTCCGGACAGGGTGGGGAGACCCAGTACTTC. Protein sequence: CASTSGQGGETQYF.

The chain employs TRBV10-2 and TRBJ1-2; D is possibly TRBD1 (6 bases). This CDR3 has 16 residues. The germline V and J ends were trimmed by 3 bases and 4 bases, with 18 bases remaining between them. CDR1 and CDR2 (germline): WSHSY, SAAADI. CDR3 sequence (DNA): TGCGCCAGCAGTGAAAAAGGGATTGTAGGGGGCTATGGCTACACCTTC. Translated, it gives CASSEKGIVGGYGYTF.

The CDR3 DNA is TGTGCCAGTACCTCATCGCTGGGACAGACAAATGGCTACACCTTC. This gives the protein CASTSSLGQTNGYTF. The J gene is TRBJ1-2, the V gene TRBV19, with TRBD1 matching 7 bases. The V gene's germline CDR1 is LNHDA and CDR2 SQIVND (reference sequence). The CDR3 sequence is 15 residues long. J gave up 6 bases and V 7 bases, and 14 bases lay outside the gene matches.

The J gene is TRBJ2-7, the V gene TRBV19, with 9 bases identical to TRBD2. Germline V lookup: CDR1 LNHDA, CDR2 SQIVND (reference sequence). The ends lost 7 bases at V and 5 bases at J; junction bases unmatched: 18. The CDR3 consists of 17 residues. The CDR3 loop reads CASNRGSGRSTSHEQYF. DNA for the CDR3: TGTGCCAGTAACAGAGGTAGCGGGAGATCAACGTCCCACGAGCAGTACTTC.

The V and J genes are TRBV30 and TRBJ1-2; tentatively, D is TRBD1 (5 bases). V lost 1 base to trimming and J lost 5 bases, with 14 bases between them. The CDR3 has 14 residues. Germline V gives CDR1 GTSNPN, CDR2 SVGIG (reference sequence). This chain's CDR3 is CAWSAGTGTYGYTF. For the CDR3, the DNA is TGTGCCTGGAGTGCGGGTACCGGGACGTATGGCTACACCTTC.

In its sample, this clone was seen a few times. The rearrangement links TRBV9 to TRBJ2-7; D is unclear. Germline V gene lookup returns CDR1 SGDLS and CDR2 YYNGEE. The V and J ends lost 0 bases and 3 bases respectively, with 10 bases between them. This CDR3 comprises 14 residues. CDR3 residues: CASSVGQALYEQYF. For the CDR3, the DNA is TGTGCCAGCAGCGTAGGTCAGGCACTCTACGAGCAGTACTTC.

Here the CDR3 reads CASSLGGGGADTQYF. As DNA, the CDR3 is TGTGCCAGCAGCTTAGGTGGCGGGGGAGCAGATACGCAGTATTTT. The V and J genes are TRBV7-9 and TRBJ2-3, with 7 positions matching TRBD2. The germline V gene has CDR1 SEHNR and CDR2 FQNEAQ (reference sequence). V shed 1 base and J 4 bases; nucleotides not matched to a gene: 5. The CDR3 totals 15 residues.

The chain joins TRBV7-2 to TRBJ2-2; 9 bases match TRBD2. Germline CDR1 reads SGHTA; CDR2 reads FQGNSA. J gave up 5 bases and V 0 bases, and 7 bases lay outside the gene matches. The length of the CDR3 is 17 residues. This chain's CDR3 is CASSLAPAGGSTGELFF. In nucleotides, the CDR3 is TGTGCCAGCAGCTTAGCACCAGCGGGAGGTTCAACCGGGGAGCTGTTTTTT.

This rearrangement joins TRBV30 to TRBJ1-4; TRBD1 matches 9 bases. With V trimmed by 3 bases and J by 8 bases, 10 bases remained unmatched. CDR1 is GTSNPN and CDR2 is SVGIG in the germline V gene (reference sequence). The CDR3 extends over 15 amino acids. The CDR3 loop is CAWSTIQGAGEKLFF. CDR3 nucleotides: TGTGCCTGGAGCACAATACAGGGGGCGGGCGAAAAACTGTTTTTT.

The CDR3 nucleotides are TGTGCCTGGAGTGACACAAATAGCAATCAGCCCCAGCATTTT. Amino acid sequence: CAWSDTNSNQPQHF. V and J are TRBV30 and TRBJ1-5; D remains ambiguous. Germline CDR1 and CDR2: GTSNPN and SVGIG (reference sequence). The CDR3 consists of 14 residues. Trimming removed 1 base from V and 0 bases from J, with 7 bases in between. The whole variable domain, remainder taken from reference TRBV30 and TRBJ1-5, is SQTIHQWPATLVQPVGSPLSLECTVEGTSNPNLYWYRQAAGRGLQLLFYSVGIGQISSEVPQNLSASRPQDRQFILSSKKLLLSDSGFYLCAWSDTNSNQPQHFGDGTRLSIL.

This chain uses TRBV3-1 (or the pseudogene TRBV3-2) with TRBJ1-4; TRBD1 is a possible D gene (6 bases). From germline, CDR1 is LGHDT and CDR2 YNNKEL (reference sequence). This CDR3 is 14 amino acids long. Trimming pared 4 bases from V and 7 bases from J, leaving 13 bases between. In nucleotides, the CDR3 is TGTGCCAGCAGCCCCCTGGGGGCGCGTGAAAAACTGTTTTTT. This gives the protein CASSPLGAREKLFF.

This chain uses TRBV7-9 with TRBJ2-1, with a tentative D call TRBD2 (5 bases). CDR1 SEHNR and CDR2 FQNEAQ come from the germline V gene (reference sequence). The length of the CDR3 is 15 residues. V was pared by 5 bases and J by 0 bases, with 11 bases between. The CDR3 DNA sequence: TGTGCCAGCAGCATTAGCGCTAGCTCCTACAATGAGCAGTTCTTC. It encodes CASSISASSYNEQFF.

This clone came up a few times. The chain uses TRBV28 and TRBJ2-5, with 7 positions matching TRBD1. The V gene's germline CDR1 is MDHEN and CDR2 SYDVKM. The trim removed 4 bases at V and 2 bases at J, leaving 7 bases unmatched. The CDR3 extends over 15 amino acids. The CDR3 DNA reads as TGTGCCAGCAGTTCCGCGAGCAGGGGGCAAGAGACCCAGTACTTC. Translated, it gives CASSSASRGQETQYF.

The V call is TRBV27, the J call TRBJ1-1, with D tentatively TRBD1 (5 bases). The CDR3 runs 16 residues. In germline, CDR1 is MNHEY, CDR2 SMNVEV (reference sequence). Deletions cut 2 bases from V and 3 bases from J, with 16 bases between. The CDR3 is CASSLNSGVRDTEAFF. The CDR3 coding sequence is TGTGCCAGCAGTTTAAACTCGGGGGTACGGGACACTGAAGCTTTCTTT.